These 22 T cell receptor beta chains were all obtained from the same sample, sequenced in a study of T-cell memory formation after mild COVID-19. TCRdb redid the calling of the 5' RACE reads with MiXCR, one entry per CDR3 protein. The sample gives about 260,000 distinct CDR3 sequences, 16% of which show up once; around 23% is in the top ten. Source material: PBMCs or a T cell subset sorted from them (not recorded which). These receptors were taken from a man aged 18 to 30 who had mild COVID-19 (a few samples of this study predate the infection). Cell type and time point are not known.

The V call is TRBV5-1, the J call TRBJ1-1, with D uncertain. The V and J ends lost 1 base and 6 bases respectively, with 10 bases between them. The germline V gene encodes CDR1 SGHRS and CDR2 YFSETQ. This CDR3 has 13 amino acids. The CDR3 DNA reads as TGCGCCAGCAGCTTGACCCGTTTGGCTGAAGCTTTCTTT. Translation gives CASSLTRLAEAFF.

In its sample, this clonotype was seen many times. The chain carries TRBV2 and TRBJ1-2; no reliable D call. Trimming left V 3 bases short and J 5 bases short, with 7 bases between. The CDR3 length is 12 residues. In germline, CDR1 is SNHLY, CDR2 FYNNEI. The DNA for the CDR3 is TGTGCCAGCAGTGACAGGTTATATGGCTACACCTTC. Translating gives CASSDRLYGYTF.

V and J are TRBV12-3 or TRBV12-4 and TRBJ1-4; D gene uncertain. CDR3 length equals 14 residues. With 3 bases removed from V and 6 bases from J, the gap between germline ends came to 11 bases. CDR3 DNA sequence: TGTGCCAGCAGTTTCTGGGGTGGTGATGAAAAACTGTTTTTT. Translation gives CASSFWGGDEKLFF.

This clonotype was found a few times. The rearrangement joins TRBV6-5 to TRBJ2-2; unclear D gene. This CDR3 is 16 amino acids long. V lost 0 bases and J lost 0, with 8 bases in between. Per the germline V gene, CDR1 is MNHEY and CDR2 is SVGAGI. The CDR3 DNA is TGTGCCAGCAGTTACTCGGCATTCGCGAACACCGGGGAGCTGTTTTTT. Protein product: CASSYSAFANTGELFF.

The rearrangement joins TRBV5-6 to TRBJ2-5, with TRBD2 matching over 10 bases. CDR1 and CDR2 from the germline V gene are SGHDT and YYEEEE. The V segment lost 0 bases and the J segment 1 base; nucleotides outside the gene matches: 6. The CDR3 has 17 residues. CDR3 nucleotide sequence: TGTGCCAGCAGCTTGGGCCGACTAGCGGGTATCCAAGAGACCCAGTACTTC. Its translation is CASSLGRLAGIQETQYF.

This clonotype showed up many times. The chain's CDR3 is CASSSGLAVTTDTQYF. The CDR3 region has the DNA TGTGCCAGCAGCTCGGGACTAGCGGTTACCACAGATACGCAGTATTTT. The V call is TRBV11-2, the J call TRBJ2-3; 11 bases map to TRBD2. The V segment lost 4 bases and the J segment 2 bases; nucleotides outside the gene matches: 5. Per the germline V gene, CDR1 is SGHAT and CDR2 is FQNNGV. The CDR3 runs to 16 residues.

In this sample, this clonotype turned up a few times. The chain carries TRBV10-3 and TRBJ1-1; D gene uncertain. Germline V lookup: CDR1 ENHRY, CDR2 SYGVKD. CDR3 length: 14 amino acids. Trimming stripped 3 bases from V and 0 bases from J, with 8 bases between. In nucleotides, the CDR3 is TGTGCCATCAGTGACCTACAGATGAACACTGAAGCTTTCTTT. It is translated as CAISDLQMNTEAFF.

The chain carries TRBV18 and TRBJ2-1, with 9 bases aligning to TRBD1. Per the germline V gene, CDR1 is KGHSH and CDR2 is LQKENI. The CDR3 runs to 15 residues. The trim removed 4 bases at V and 6 bases at J, leaving 7 bases unmatched. The CDR3 reads CASSLPGQGSNEQFF. The CDR3 DNA sequence: TGTGCCAGCTCACTACCGGGACAGGGAAGCAATGAGCAGTTCTTC.

This clonotype was counted only a few times. The chain recombines TRBV14 with TRBJ2-5, with TRBD2 identical over 9 bases. The CDR3 is made up of 17 amino acids. Germline V gene sequence: CDR1 SGHDN, CDR2 FVKESK. Germline trimming cut 1 base from V and 5 bases from J; bases unmatched to any gene: 11. Written as DNA, the CDR3 is TGTGCCAGCAGCCAAGTGACAACTAGCGGGCTTTGGGAGACCCAGTACTTC. It yields the protein CASSQVTTSGLWETQYF.

The chain joins TRBV7-2 to TRBJ2-7; 9 nucleotides align to TRBD2. Germline lookup yields CDR1 SGHTA and CDR2 FQGNSA. The CDR3 covers 13 residues. The V segment lost 6 bases and the J segment 0 bases; nucleotides outside the gene matches: 0. Here the CDR3 reads CASRTSGSYEQYF. The CDR3 DNA reads as TGTGCCAGCAGGACTAGCGGCTCCTACGAGCAGTACTTC.

This clonotype was seen repeatedly, ten times or more. The chain recombines TRBV30 with TRBJ1-2; D is ambiguous. The length of the CDR3 is 13 residues. V was clipped by 4 bases and J by 4 bases, with 13 bases between them. The germline CDR1 and CDR2 sequences are GTSNPN and SVGIG (reference sequence). This chain's CDR3 is CAWKRDRPYGYTF. The CDR3, as DNA: TGTGCCTGGAAACGAGACCGCCCCTATGGCTACACCTTC.

The gene calls are TRBV4-3 and TRBJ2-3; possible D gene TRBD1, 6 bases. V lost 0 bases and J 2 bases, leaving 15 bases between the germline ends. Germline V gene data show CDR1 as LGHNA and CDR2 as YSLEER. The CDR3 is 17 amino acids. The CDR3 sequence is CASSQDQGHTLTDTQYF. The CDR3 DNA sequence: TGCGCCAGCAGCCAAGATCAGGGGCATACCCTCACAGATACGCAGTATTTT.

The chain carries TRBV7-9 and TRBJ1-1; possibly TRBD1 for D (6 bases). This CDR3 comprises 12 residues. Germline loops: CDR1 SEHNR, CDR2 FQNEAQ (reference sequence). V dropped 5 bases and J dropped 14 bases, with 18 bases sitting between them. DNA for the CDR3: TGTGCCAGCAGCACCGGACAGATCCCCGGCTTCTTT. Translation: CASSTGQIPGFF.

The chain has TRBV29-1 and TRBJ2-1; D is possibly TRBD2 (6 bases). Germline CDR1 and CDR2: SQVTM and ANQGSEA. Trimming removed 3 bases at V and 2 bases at J, with 14 bases between. The CDR3 consists of 15 residues. CDR3 DNA sequence: TGCAGCGTTGACGAGGGGACGGGGGCCTACAATGAGCAGTTCTTC. Its translation: CSVDEGTGAYNEQFF.

This clonotype was seen a handful of times. This chain's CDR3 is CASSQGVGTSYEQYF. CDR3 sequence (DNA): TGCGCCAGCAGCCAAGGGGTGGGCACTTCCTACGAGCAGTACTTC. The chain employs TRBV4-3 and TRBJ2-7; D gene unclear. Between the trimmed V and J ends, which lost 1 base and 1 base, there was a span of 11 bases. The CDR3 covers 15 residues. Looked up from germline, CDR1 is LGHNA and CDR2 is YSLEER.

The V call is TRBV6-1, the J call TRBJ2-7; D may be TRBD2 (5 bases). Deletions cut 3 bases from V and 1 base from J, with 13 bases between. This CDR3 is 15 amino acids long. Per germline, CDR1 MNHNS and CDR2 SASEGT. CDR3 in DNA: TGTGCCAGCAGTGATCCCTTCGGGGAGTCCTACGAGCAGTACTTC. Its translation is CASSDPFGESYEQYF.

This clonotype was picked up a small number of times. J is TRBJ1-2 and V is TRBV7-3, with TRBD1 identical over 9 bases. Germline lookup yields CDR1 SGHTA and CDR2 FQGTGA. The CDR3 has 14 residues. V was pared by 4 bases and J by 6 bases, with 6 bases of the junction left unmatched. CDR3 sequence (DNA): TGTGCCAGCAGCTCCCGGGACAGGGTTAATGGCTACACCTTC. Protein product: CASSSRDRVNGYTF.

This clonotype was seen many times. This rearrangement joins TRBV12-3 or TRBV12-4 to TRBJ1-2; D unclear. The ends were cut back, 0 bases at V and 10 bases at J, with 9 bases in the middle. This CDR3 is built from 12 residues. CDR3 in amino acids: CASSLADGDYTF. The CDR3 DNA is TGTGCCAGCAGTTTAGCGGATGGGGACTACACCTTC.

This clonotype was observed many times. The V gene is TRBV6-2 or TRBV6-3, the J gene TRBJ1-2; D is unresolved. Deletions cut 2 bases from V and 0 bases from J, with 4 bases between. This CDR3 is built from 13 residues. The germline V gene has CDR1 MNHEY and CDR2 SVGEGT. The CDR3 nucleotides read TGTGCCAGCAGTTACGGGGCTAACTATGGCTACACCTTC. This gives the protein CASSYGANYGYTF.

The chain employs TRBV6-5 and TRBJ1-1; D remains unclear. Germline CDR1 MNHEY, CDR2 SVGAGI. Trimming took 7 bases from V and 7 from J, leaving 16 bases between them. The CDR3 covers 13 residues. CDR3 loop: CASTLTFGNEAFF. In DNA, the CDR3 is TGTGCCAGCACCTTAACCTTTGGTAATGAAGCTTTCTTT.

This clonotype was counted only a few times. This chain joins TRBV28 and TRBJ1-5, with D unclear. V gave up 7 bases and J gave up 3 bases, with 7 bases separating them. CDR3 length equals 12 residues. Germline CDR1 reads MDHEN; CDR2 reads SYDVKM. CDR3: CASTETNQPQHF. The CDR3 DNA reads as TGTGCCAGCACCGAGACCAATCAGCCCCAGCATTTT.

The table lists this clonotype with a few counts. The chain couples TRBV7-9 to TRBJ1-1; D is unclear. Germline V lookup: CDR1 SEHNR, CDR2 FQNEAQ (reference sequence). Trimming stripped 3 bases from V and 8 bases from J, with 10 bases between. This CDR3 has 12 residues. The CDR3 sequence is CASSLVRQEAFF. The CDR3 nucleotides are TGTGCCAGCAGCTTGGTCCGGCAGGAAGCTTTCTTT.